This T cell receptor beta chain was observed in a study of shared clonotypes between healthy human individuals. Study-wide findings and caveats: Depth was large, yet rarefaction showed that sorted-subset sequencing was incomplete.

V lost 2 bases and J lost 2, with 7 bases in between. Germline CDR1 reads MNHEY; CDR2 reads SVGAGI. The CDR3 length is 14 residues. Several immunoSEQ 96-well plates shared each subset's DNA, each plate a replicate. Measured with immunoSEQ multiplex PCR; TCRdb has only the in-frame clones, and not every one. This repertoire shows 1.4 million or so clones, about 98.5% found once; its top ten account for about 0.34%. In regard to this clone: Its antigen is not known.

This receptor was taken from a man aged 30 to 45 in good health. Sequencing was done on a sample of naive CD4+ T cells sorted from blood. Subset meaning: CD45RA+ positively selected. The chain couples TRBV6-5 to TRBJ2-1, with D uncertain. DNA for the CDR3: TGTGCCAGCAGTTACGGGGTCACCTACAATGAGCAGTTCTTC. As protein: CASSYGVTYNEQFF.